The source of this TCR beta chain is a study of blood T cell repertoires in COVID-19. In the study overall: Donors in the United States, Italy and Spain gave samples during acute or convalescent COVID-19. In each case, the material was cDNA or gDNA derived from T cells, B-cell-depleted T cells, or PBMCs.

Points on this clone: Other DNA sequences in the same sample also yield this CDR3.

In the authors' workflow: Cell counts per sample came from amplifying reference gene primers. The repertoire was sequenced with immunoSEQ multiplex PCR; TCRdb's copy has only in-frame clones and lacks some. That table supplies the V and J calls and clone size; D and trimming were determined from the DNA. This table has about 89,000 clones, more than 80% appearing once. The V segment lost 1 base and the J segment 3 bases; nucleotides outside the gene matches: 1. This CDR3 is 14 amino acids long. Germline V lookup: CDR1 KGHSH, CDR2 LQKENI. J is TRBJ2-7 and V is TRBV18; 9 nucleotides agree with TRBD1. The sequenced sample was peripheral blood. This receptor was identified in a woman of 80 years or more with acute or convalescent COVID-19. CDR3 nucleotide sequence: TGTGCCAGCTCACCACGACAGGGGGTCTACGAGCAGTACTTC. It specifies CASSPRQGVYEQYF.